What follows are 24 T cell receptor beta chains derived from one specimen sequenced in a study of blood T cells in healthy people across ages. For the second PCR, which ran for about 7 to 12 cycles, a sample-barcoded 5' primer and a J-beta primer mix were used. TCRdb independently ran MiXCR on the 5' RACE reads; one entry per CDR3 protein. This table holds 540,000 or so distinct CDR3 sequences, about 25% found once. The same data also went into a second study, on T cells of mothers and their children.

Sequences were obtained from blood. These receptors were obtained from a boy aged 5-17 years in good health.

The V gene is TRBV28, the J gene TRBJ2-5, with 8 bases identical to TRBD1. Judging by the DNA end, TRBJ2-7 fits better; the J call may be wrong. CDR3 length: 12 amino acids. Germline V CDR1 and CDR2: MDHEN, SYDVKM. CDR3 residues: CATGTGLYEQYF. The CDR3 DNA is TGTGCCACCGGGACAGGACTCTACGAGCAGTACTTC.

This clonotype has more than one count but fewer than ten. The rearrangement links TRBV20-1 to TRBJ2-7, with a weak D call TRBD1 (6 bases). CDR3 size: 18 residues. V lost 7 bases to trimming and J lost 9 bases, with 37 bases between them. Germline V gives CDR1 DFQATT, CDR2 SNEGSKA (reference sequence). The CDR3: CSVSPPGHSARPRSLQYF. The CDR3 DNA follows: TGCAGTGTATCCCCCCCGGGACACAGCGCGAGACCCCGGAGTTTGCAGTACTTC.

This chain connects TRBV29-1 to TRBJ1-4; D ambiguous. V was pared by 7 bases and J by 0 bases, with 12 bases between. The CDR3 is 14 residues long. Per germline, CDR1 SQVTM and CDR2 ANQGSEA. The CDR3 loop reads CSAQAQATNEKLFF. CDR3 coding DNA: TGCAGCGCCCAGGCTCAGGCAACTAATGAAAAACTGTTTTTT.

About this clonotype: Just one base apart from a much larger clone, this may be a read error. The chain carries TRBV10-3 and TRBJ1-1, with unresolved D. CDR1 ENHRY and CDR2 SYGVKD come from the germline V gene. This CDR3 is built from 14 residues. This CDR3 reads CAIREKGPPTEAFF. Here the CDR3 DNA reads TGTGCCATCCGTGAAAAGGGTCCACCCACTGAAGCTTTCTTT.

This clonotype occurred a few times. V usage is TRBV6-6 and J usage is TRBJ2-2, with a tentative D call TRBD1 (7 bases). The CDR3 contains 14 residues. The germline CDR1 and CDR2 sequences are MNHNY and SVGAGI (reference sequence). With 6 bases removed from V and 2 bases from J, the gap between germline ends came to 10 bases. The CDR3 loop is CASREGANTGELFF. For the CDR3, the DNA is TGTGCCAGCAGGGAGGGGGCTAACACCGGGGAGCTGTTTTTT.

This clonotype was counted a single time. The rearrangement links TRBV11-1 to TRBJ1-1; D is perhaps TRBD1 (5 bases). V gave up 8 bases and J gave up 0 bases, with 13 bases separating them. The germline V gene has CDR1 SGHAT and CDR2 FQDESV (reference sequence). CDR3 length: 14 amino acids. This chain's CDR3 is CASGGELMNTEAFF. In nucleotides, the CDR3 is TGTGCCAGCGGAGGGGAATTGATGAACACTGAAGCTTTCTTT. The whole variable domain, filled in from reference TRBV11-1 and TRBJ1-1, reads EAEVAQSPRYKITEKSQAVAFWCDPISGHATLYWYRQILGQGPELLVQFQDESVVDDSQLPKDRFSAERLKGVDSTLKIQPAELGDSAMYLCASGGELMNTEAFFGQGTRLTVV.

This clonotype occurred a few times. V is TRBV20-1 and J is TRBJ2-5; a weak D match, TRBD2 (5 bases). Germline-derived CDR1 and CDR2 are DFQATT and SNEGSKA (reference sequence). Trimming took off 6 bases at V and 1 base at J, with 15 bases between the two ends. The CDR3 is 14 residues long. The CDR3 loop reads CSAPNRTFQETQYF. The CDR3 DNA reads TGCAGTGCCCCAAACCGGACTTTCCAAGAGACCCAGTACTTC.

The chain combines TRBV7-9 with TRBJ2-6; the match to TRBD2 covers 10 bases. The CDR3 has 17 amino acids. V lost 4 bases to trimming and J lost 4 bases; unmatched junction nucleotides: 7. Germline CDR1 and CDR2: SEHNR and FQNEAQ (reference sequence). The CDR3 DNA reads TGTGCCAGCAGCTCACTACTAGCGGGGACAGGGGCCAACGTCCTGACTTTC. This sequence encodes CASSSLLAGTGANVLTF.

V usage is TRBV20-1 and J usage is TRBJ2-7, with no clear D. V gave up 7 bases and J gave up 3 bases, with 13 bases separating them. Per germline, CDR1 DFQATT and CDR2 SNEGSKA (reference sequence). The CDR3 is 12 amino acids. CDR3 in amino acids: CSGGIGYYEQYF. CDR3 DNA sequence: TGCAGTGGGGGAATCGGTTACTACGAGCAGTACTTC.

For the CDR3, the DNA is TGTGCCAGCAGCTCGTCCAGTCGACTAGCGAACCCCTACGAGCAGTACTTC. This sequence encodes CASSSSSRLANPYEQYF. The chain recombines TRBV7-9 with TRBJ2-7; 8 nucleotides align to TRBD2. The CDR3 spans 17 residues. Germline lookup yields CDR1 SEHNR and CDR2 FQNEAQ (reference sequence). V shed 4 bases and J 2 bases; nucleotides not matched to a gene: 13.

On this clonotype: A read error may produce the germline difference seen at one junction end. This chain links TRBV15 with TRBJ2-7; D call uncertain. CDR1 is LNHNV and CDR2 is YYDKDF in the germline V gene (reference sequence). The CDR3 is 16 amino acids. The CDR3 protein is CATSRDPRAHSYGQYF. The CDR3 nucleotides are TGTGCCACCAGCAGAGACCCCCGGGCCCACTCCTACGGGCAGTACTTC.

There are a few counts of this clonotype. The genes are TRBV5-5 and TRBJ1-2, with TRBD1 matching over 7 bases. V was clipped by 3 bases and J by 1 base; unmatched bases: 6. The CDR3 covers 15 residues. Germline values: CDR1 SGHKS, CDR2 YYEKEE (reference sequence). The CDR3 sequence: CASSSGTDYNYGYTF. The CDR3 DNA sequence: TGTGCCAGCAGCTCCGGGACAGACTATAACTATGGCTACACCTTC.

This clonotype was counted a few times. The chain recombines TRBV5-1 with TRBJ2-1; no clear D. V dropped 3 bases and J dropped 0 bases, with 7 bases sitting between them. Germline V CDR1 and CDR2: SGHRS, YFSETQ. The length of the CDR3 is 14 residues. CDR3 sequence reads: CASSSRNSYNEQFF. As DNA, the CDR3 is TGCGCCAGCAGCTCCCGGAACTCCTACAATGAGCAGTTCTTC.

This clonotype was observed many times. The V and J genes are TRBV18 and TRBJ2-5; 13 bases match TRBD2. This CDR3 has 15 residues. CDR1 KGHSH and CDR2 LQKENI come from the germline V gene. V gave up 6 bases and J gave up 4 bases; unmatched junction bases: 5. The CDR3, as DNA: TGTGCCAGCTCGGTTGGACTAGCGGGGGCAGAGACCCAGTACTTC. Protein product: CASSVGLAGAETQYF.

The sample holds a few counts of this clonotype. The genes are TRBV7-2 and TRBJ2-5; either TRBD1 or TRBD2 may supply D (5 bases each). Germline values: CDR1 SGHTA, CDR2 FQGNSA. This CDR3 comprises 16 residues. V was shortened by 2 bases and J by 5 bases, with 18 bases between the two germline ends. CDR3 region: CASSLIWSGSSETQYF. The CDR3 DNA reads as TGTGCCAGCAGCTTAATTTGGTCAGGGAGTTCGGAGACCCAGTACTTC.

This clonotype appeared once. Germline and junction disagree at one end, which may indicate a read error. The chain links TRBV4-1 to TRBJ2-3; D gene uncertain. The CDR3 has 14 residues. The germline V gene has CDR1 MGHRA and CDR2 YSYEKL. In DNA, the CDR3 is TGCGCCAGAAGCCAAGAAACCAGGTTAGGTACGCAGTATTTT. Amino acid sequence: CARSQETRLGTQYF.

This clonotype was recorded a few times. This chain links TRBV5-6 with TRBJ1-5; D is uncertain. There are 16 residues in the CDR3. With 2 bases removed from V and 3 bases from J, the gap between germline ends came to 15 bases. Germline V gene data show CDR1 as SGHDT and CDR2 as YYEEEE. The CDR3 nucleotides read TGTGCCAGCAGCTTAAAAGGGCGCCTGATCAATCAGCCCCAGCATTTT. This translates into CASSLKGRLINQPQHF.

The V gene is TRBV20-1, the J gene TRBJ2-1, with 7 bases aligning to TRBD2. After removal of 3 bases from V and 1 base from J, the junction contained 3 bases not matched to a gene. The CDR3 has 14 residues. CDR1 and CDR2 (germline): DFQATT, SNEGSKA (reference sequence). CDR3 DNA: TGCAGTGCTAGCCAGCGGGGTTCCTACAATGAGCAGTTCTTC. Amino acid sequence: CSASQRGSYNEQFF.

This clonotype showed up just a few times. The chain combines TRBV20-1 with TRBJ2-5; perhaps TRBD1 as D (5 bases). V was pared by 2 bases and J by 2 bases, with 6 bases between. CDR3 length: 12 residues. Germline CDR1 reads DFQATT; CDR2 reads SNEGSKA (reference sequence). CDR3 protein: CSARQGQETQYF. CDR3 nucleotide sequence: TGCAGTGCTAGACAGGGACAAGAGACCCAGTACTTC.

This clonotype was picked up a small number of times. V usage is TRBV12-3 or TRBV12-4 and J usage is TRBJ2-7; 7 nucleotides agree with TRBD2. Unmatched junction bases numbered 11, after V lost 7 bases and J lost 2 bases. CDR3 size: 15 residues. CDR3 nucleotide sequence: TGTGCCAGCATCCTTAGCGGGTTGGGGGCCTACGAGCAGTACTTC. It codes for CASILSGLGAYEQYF.

The chain has TRBV29-1 and TRBJ2-5; no clear D gene. CDR3 length: 12 amino acids. Trimming shortened V by 0 bases and J by 7 bases, and 9 bases separated the two germline ends. Germline CDR1 is SQVTM and CDR2 is ANQGSEA. The CDR3 protein is CSVEEDPATQYF. The CDR3 coding sequence is TGCAGCGTTGAAGAGGACCCGGCGACCCAGTACTTC.

Concerning this clonotype itself: One junction end disagrees with the germline gene, perhaps due to a read error. The chain combines TRBV2 with TRBJ1-2; perhaps TRBD1 as D (5 bases). Germline V gene sequence: CDR1 SNHLY, CDR2 FYNNEI. The CDR3 spans 14 residues. CDR3 sequence (DNA): TGTGCCAGCAGTGACGGGACTTTTCCCAATGGCTATACCTTC. This sequence encodes CASSDGTFPNGYTF. The variable domain in full, with the rest retrieved from reference TRBV2 and TRBJ1-2, is EPEVTQTPSHQVTQMGQEVILRCVPISNHLYFYWYRQILGQKVEFLVSFYNNEISEKSEIFDDQFSVERPDGSNFTLKIRSTKLEDSAMYFCASSDGTFPNGYTFGSGTRLTVV.

This clonotype appeared many times. This chain uses TRBV4-1 with TRBJ2-5, with 9 bases identical to TRBD2. The CDR3 consists of 15 residues. Germline V gene sequence: CDR1 MGHRA, CDR2 YSYEKL. V lost 1 base to trimming and J lost 5 bases; unmatched junction nucleotides: 5. CDR3 nucleotides: TGCGCCAGCAGCCAAGCTAGCGGGACGGGGGAGACCCAGTACTTC. It translates to CASSQASGTGETQYF.

At least ten counts were recorded for this clonotype. The genes are TRBV6-4 and TRBJ2-3; tentatively, D is TRBD1 or TRBD2 (5 bases each). Germline CDR1 and CDR2: MRHNA and SNTAGT. The V end lost 6 bases, the J end lost 8 bases, and 18 bases lay between the germline ends. This CDR3 comprises 14 residues. The DNA for the CDR3 is TGTGCCAGCAGACCCCTCAGCTCTGGGGGTACGCAGTATTTT. This encodes CASRPLSSGGTQYF.